This passage covers 2 T cell receptor beta chains from one sample sequenced in a study of human T cells and chemical hapten exposure. TCRdb itself ran the RACE reads through MiXCR, one entry per CDR3 protein. The sample shows nearly 80,000 distinct CDR3 sequences, around 10% of them seen only once. Regarding time point: patch test 1, 2 weeks after DPC sensitization. Treatment defined: therapeutic diphenylcyclopropenone sensitization with weekly scalp DPC. The material sequenced was whole blood, taken in connection with sensitization to the hapten diphenylcyclopropenone (DPC). These receptor sequences come from a woman in her fifties or sixties with alopecia areata. Some clones in this sample may be carry-over from other donors' samples.

This chain links TRBV20-1 with TRBJ1-1, with D tentatively TRBD1 (5 bases). Germline V gene lookup returns CDR1 DFQATT and CDR2 SNEGSKA (reference sequence). The CDR3 runs to 15 residues. The germline V and J ends were trimmed by 0 bases and 8 bases, with 19 bases remaining between them. CDR3 DNA sequence: TGCAGTGCTAGAGATCCGAAGGCGGGGGAAGGCGAAGCTTTCTTT. Translation gives CSARDPKAGEGEAFF.

This rearrangement joins TRBV9 to TRBJ2-7; D might be TRBD1 (8 bases). Germline assignment: CDR1 SGDLS and CDR2 YYNGEE. V lost 4 bases and J 2 bases, leaving 22 bases between the germline ends. This CDR3 region has 17 residues. CDR3 sequence (DNA): TGTGCCAGCAGCTCCGGGACAGGTTTTGCGGGAGCCTACGAGCAGTACTTC. Translating gives CASSSGTGFAGAYEQYF. Full variable domain (rest looked up from reference TRBV9 and TRBJ2-7): DSGVTQTPKHLITATGQRVTLRCSPRSGDLSVYWYQQSLDQGLQFLIQYYNGEERAKGNILERFSAQQFPDLHSELNLSSLELGDSALYFCASSSGTGFAGAYEQYFGPGTRLTVT.